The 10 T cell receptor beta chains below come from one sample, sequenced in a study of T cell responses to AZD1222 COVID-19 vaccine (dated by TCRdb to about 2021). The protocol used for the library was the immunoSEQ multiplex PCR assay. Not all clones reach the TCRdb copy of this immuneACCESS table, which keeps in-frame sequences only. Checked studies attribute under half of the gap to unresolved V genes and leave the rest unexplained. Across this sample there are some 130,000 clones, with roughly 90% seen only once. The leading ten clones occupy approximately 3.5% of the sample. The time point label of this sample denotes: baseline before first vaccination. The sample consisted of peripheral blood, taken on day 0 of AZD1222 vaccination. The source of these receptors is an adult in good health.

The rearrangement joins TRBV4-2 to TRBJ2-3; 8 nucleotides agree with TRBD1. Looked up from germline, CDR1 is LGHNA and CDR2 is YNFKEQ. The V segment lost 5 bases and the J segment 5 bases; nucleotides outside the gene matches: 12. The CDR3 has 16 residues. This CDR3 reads CASSLTRDRILDTQYF. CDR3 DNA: TGTGCCAGCAGCTTAACCCGGGACAGGATCCTAGATACGCAGTATTTT.

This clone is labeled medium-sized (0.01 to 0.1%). The CDR3 DNA follows: TGTGCCAGCAGCCCGGGGGGAACTGGGCTGAACACTGAAGCTTTCTTT. This codes for CASSPGGTGLNTEAFF. The chain combines TRBV5-4 with TRBJ1-1, with a weak D call TRBD1 (5 bases). The CDR3 extends over 16 amino acids. From germline, CDR1 is SGHNT and CDR2 YYREEE (reference sequence). V was trimmed by 4 bases and J by 0 bases, leaving 16 bases between them.

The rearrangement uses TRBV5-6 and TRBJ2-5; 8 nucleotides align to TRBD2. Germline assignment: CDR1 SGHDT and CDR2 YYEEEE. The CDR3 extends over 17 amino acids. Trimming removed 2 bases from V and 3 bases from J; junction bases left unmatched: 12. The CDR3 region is CASSLPGLEFGKETQYF. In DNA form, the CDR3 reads TGTGCCAGCAGCTTACCGGGACTAGAGTTCGGAAAAGAGACCCAGTACTTC.

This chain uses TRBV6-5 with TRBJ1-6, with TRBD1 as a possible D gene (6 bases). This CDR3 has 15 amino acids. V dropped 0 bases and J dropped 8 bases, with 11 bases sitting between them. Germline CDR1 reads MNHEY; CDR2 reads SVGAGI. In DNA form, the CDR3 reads TGTGCCAGCAGTTACTCCGGGACAACCCATTCACCCCTCCACTTT. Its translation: CASSYSGTTHSPLHF.

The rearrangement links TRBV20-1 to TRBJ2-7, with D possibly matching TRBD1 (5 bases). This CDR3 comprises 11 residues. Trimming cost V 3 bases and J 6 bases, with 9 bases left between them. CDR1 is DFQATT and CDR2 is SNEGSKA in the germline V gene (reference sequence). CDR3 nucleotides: TGCAGTGCTAGGGGGCGGCTCGAGCAGTACTTC. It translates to CSARGRLEQYF.

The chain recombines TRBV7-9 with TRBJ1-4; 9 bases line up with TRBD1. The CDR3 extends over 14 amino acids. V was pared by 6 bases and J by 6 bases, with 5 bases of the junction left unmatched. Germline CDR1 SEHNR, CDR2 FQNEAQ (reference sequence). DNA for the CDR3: TGTGCCAGCAGTCGACAGGGGGGAGATGAAAAACTGTTTTTT. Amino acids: CASSRQGGDEKLFF.

The CDR3, as DNA: TGTGCCAGCTCACCCTATAGGACGGACTTTGGGGATCAGCCCCAGCATTTT. It yields the protein CASSPYRTDFGDQPQHF. The rearrangement joins TRBV18 to TRBJ1-5, with D hard to call. The length of the CDR3 is 17 residues. CDR1 is KGHSH and CDR2 is LQKENI in the germline V gene. Trimming pared 3 bases from V and 5 bases from J, leaving 20 bases between.

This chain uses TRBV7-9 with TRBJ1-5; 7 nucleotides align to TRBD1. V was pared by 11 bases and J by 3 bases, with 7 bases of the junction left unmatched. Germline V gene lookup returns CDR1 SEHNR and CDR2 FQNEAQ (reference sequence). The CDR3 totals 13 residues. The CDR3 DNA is TGTGCCGTTGACAGGGAAAACAATCAGCCCCAGCATTTT. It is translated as CAVDRENNQPQHF.

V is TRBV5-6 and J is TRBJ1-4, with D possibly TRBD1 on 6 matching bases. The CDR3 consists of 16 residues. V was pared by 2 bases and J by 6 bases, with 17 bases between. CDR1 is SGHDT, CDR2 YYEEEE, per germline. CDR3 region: CASSFSGMGGYEKLFF. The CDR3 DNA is TGTGCCAGCAGCTTTAGTGGGATGGGGGGCTATGAAAAACTGTTTTTT.

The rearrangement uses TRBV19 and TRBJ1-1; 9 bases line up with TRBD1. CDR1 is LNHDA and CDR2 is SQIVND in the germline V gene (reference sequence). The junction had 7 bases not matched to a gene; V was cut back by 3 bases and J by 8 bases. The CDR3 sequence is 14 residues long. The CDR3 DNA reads TGTGCCAGTAGTATTGTTGGGACAGGGTTAGAAGCTTTCTTT. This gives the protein CASSIVGTGLEAFF. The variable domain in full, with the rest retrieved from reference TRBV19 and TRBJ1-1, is DGGITQSPKYLFRKEGQNVTLSCEQNLNHDAMYWYRQDPGQGLRLIYYSQIVNDFQKGDIAEGYSVSREKKESFPLTVTSAQKNPTAFYLCASSIVGTGLEAFFGQGTRLTVV.